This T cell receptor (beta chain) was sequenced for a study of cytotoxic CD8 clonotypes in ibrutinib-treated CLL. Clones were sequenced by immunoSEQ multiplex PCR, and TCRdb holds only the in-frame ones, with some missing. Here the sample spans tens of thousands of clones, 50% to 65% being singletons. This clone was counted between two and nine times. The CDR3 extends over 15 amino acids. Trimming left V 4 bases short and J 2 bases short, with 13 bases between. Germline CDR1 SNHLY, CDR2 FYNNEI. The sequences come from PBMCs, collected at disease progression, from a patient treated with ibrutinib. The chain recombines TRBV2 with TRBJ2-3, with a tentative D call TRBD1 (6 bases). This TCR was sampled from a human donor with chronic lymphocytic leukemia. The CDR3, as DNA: TGTGCCAGCAGTGTTCCAGGGGAAAACACAGATACGCAGTATTTT. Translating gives CASSVPGENTDTQYF.